The 28 T cell receptor beta chains given below trace back to one sample, sequenced in a study of early T cells in non-severe SARS-CoV-2 infection. TCRdb analysed the 5' RACE reads with MiXCR anew, one entry per CDR3 protein. In the table there are 45,000 to 75,000 distinct CDR3 sequences, around 9.3% of which are singletons. Sequencing was carried out using whole blood. Every receptor here comes from an adult who was a healthcare worker with PCR-confirmed SARS-CoV-2 infection or an uninfected control (not recorded which).

This clonotype occurred many times. This chain connects TRBV28 to TRBJ2-1; D call uncertain. In germline, CDR1 is MDHEN, CDR2 SYDVKM. The V end lost 8 bases, the J end lost 6 bases, and 20 bases lay between the germline ends. This CDR3 has 15 amino acids. As DNA, the CDR3 is TGTGCCAGCCCTAAACTCGGTCCCAGCGTCAATGAGCAGTTCTTC. Protein sequence: CASPKLGPSVNEQFF.

This clonotype was counted only a few times. The chain uses TRBV6-6 and TRBJ2-1; TRBD1 or TRBD2 may be the D gene (5 bases each). The ends were cut back, 7 bases at V and 7 bases at J, with 11 bases in the middle. The CDR3 has 12 amino acids. CDR1 and CDR2 from the germline V gene are MNHNY and SVGAGI (reference sequence). The CDR3 region is CASTRDVNEQFF. The CDR3 DNA follows: TGTGCCAGCACCCGGGACGTTAATGAGCAGTTCTTC.

The chain is built from TRBV5-1 and TRBJ2-1; TRBD2 agrees at 8 bases. The V gene end was trimmed by 5 bases and the J gene end by 0 bases; junction bases not matched to a gene: 10. Germline CDR1 SGHRS, CDR2 YFSETQ. This CDR3 spans 17 amino acids. The CDR3 DNA follows: TGCGCCAGCAGACGAACTAGCGGTTACAGCTCCTACAATGAGCAGTTCTTC. It yields the protein CASRRTSGYSSYNEQFF.

CDR3 DNA: TGTGCCAGCAGCCGGACTAGCGGGAGGAGCTCCTACGAGCAGTACTTC. It yields the protein CASSRTSGRSSYEQYF. The chain links TRBV3-1 to TRBJ2-7, with TRBD2 matching over 14 bases. The CDR3 totals 16 residues. Germline values: CDR1 LGHDT, CDR2 YNNKEL (reference sequence). J gave up 0 bases and V 4 bases, and 2 bases lay outside the gene matches.

The genes are TRBV12-3 or TRBV12-4 and TRBJ1-4, with D unclear. The V gene lost 8 bases and the J gene lost 0 bases, with 10 bases spanning the gap. The CDR3 has 14 residues. CDR3 DNA sequence: TGTGCCAGCGGAAGTTGGGCAACTAATGAAAAACTGTTTTTT. Translating gives CASGSWATNEKLFF.

This clonotype was seen many times. V and J are TRBV28 and TRBJ2-2; the D gene could be TRBD1 or TRBD2 (5 bases each). Trimming took 3 bases from V and 5 from J, leaving 22 bases between them. Germline V gene data show CDR1 as MDHEN and CDR2 as SYDVKM. CDR3 size: 18 residues. The CDR3 loop reads CASSFVLGRDPPTGELFF. The CDR3 nucleotides are TGTGCCAGCAGTTTTGTTCTGGGACGAGACCCTCCGACCGGGGAGCTGTTTTTT.

The sample holds many counts of this clonotype. This chain connects TRBV28 to TRBJ2-4; the match to TRBD1 covers 7 bases. The length of the CDR3 is 15 residues. Germline assignment: CDR1 MDHEN and CDR2 SYDVKM. V shed 10 bases and J 2 bases; nucleotides not matched to a gene: 11. The CDR3 loop reads CATTGTVFTKNIQYF. CDR3 bases: TGTGCCACCACAGGGACAGTCTTCACCAAAAACATTCAGTACTTC.

This clonotype was observed many times. This chain connects TRBV5-1 to TRBJ2-7; 14 bases match TRBD2. V was pared by 0 bases and J by 6 bases, with 2 bases of the junction left unmatched. Per the germline V gene, CDR1 is SGHRS and CDR2 is YFSETQ. This CDR3 has 15 amino acids. Here the CDR3 DNA reads TGCGCCAGCAGCTTGGGACTAGCGGGAGGGGGCGAGCAGTACTTC. Amino acids: CASSLGLAGGGEQYF.

This clonotype came up a few times. This sequence joins TRBV6-5 and TRBJ1-2; D uncertain. With 0 bases removed from V and 1 base from J, the gap between germline ends came to 15 bases. This CDR3 contains 17 residues. Germline V lookup: CDR1 MNHEY, CDR2 SVGAGI. CDR3 nucleotides: TGTGCCAGCAGTTACTCTAGGACCCGTGGATATAACTATGGCTACACCTTC. This codes for CASSYSRTRGYNYGYTF.

This clonotype was seen a handful of times. The chain links TRBV19 to TRBJ2-6; D is unclear. Trimming cost V 4 bases and J 2 bases, with 15 bases left between them. The germline V gene has CDR1 LNHDA and CDR2 SQIVND (reference sequence). CDR3 size: 17 residues. The CDR3 loop reads CASSTRLGWAGANVLTF. CDR3 nucleotide sequence: TGTGCCAGTAGTACCCGACTGGGTTGGGCTGGGGCCAACGTCCTGACTTTC.

This clonotype was observed at least ten times. The gene calls are TRBV24-1 and TRBJ1-2; D not certain. Trimming took 5 bases from V and 1 from J, leaving 4 bases between them. This CDR3 is built from 12 residues. CDR1 and CDR2 from the germline V gene are KGHDR and SFDVKD. The CDR3 DNA sequence: TGTGCCACCAGTGGAAATAACTATGGCTACACCTTC. Translated: CATSGNNYGYTF.

Regarding this clonotype: At one boundary the junction diverges from the germline segment, which might be a read error. The chain has TRBV27 and TRBJ2-2; possibly TRBD2 for D (5 bases). Germline V CDR1 and CDR2: MNHEY, SMNVEV (reference sequence). This CDR3 has 14 residues. The CDR3 reads CASRGSGDPGELSF. CDR3 coding DNA: TGTGCCAGCAGGGGATCAGGAGATCCCGGGGAGCTGTCTTTT.

The chain links TRBV12-3 or TRBV12-4 to TRBJ1-5, with D maybe TRBD1 (6 bases). The V end lost 6 bases, the J end lost 6 bases, and 12 bases lay between the germline ends. This CDR3 region has 13 residues. For the CDR3, the DNA is TGTGCCAGCAGACAGGGTACGAGTCAGCCCCAGCATTTT. It translates to CASRQGTSQPQHF.

This clonotype was observed a handful of times. Here the CDR3 DNA reads TGCAGTGCTAGAGATCCTACAGGGAGGGACTACGAGCAGTACTTC. It codes for CSARDPTGRDYEQYF. This chain links TRBV20-1 with TRBJ2-7; D is perhaps TRBD2 (7 bases). Germline loops: CDR1 DFQATT, CDR2 SNEGSKA (reference sequence). V lost 0 bases, J lost 3 bases, and 15 bases lay in between. The CDR3 is made up of 15 amino acids.

J is TRBJ1-1 and V is TRBV16, with 7 bases identical to TRBD1. CDR3 size: 12 residues. V lost 2 bases and J lost 8; bases outside the gene matches: 2. Germline assignment: CDR1 KGHSY and CDR2 FQNENV. CDR3 amino acids: CASSQKDREAFF. CDR3 bases: TGTGCCAGCAGCCAAAAGGACAGGGAAGCTTTCTTT.

V and J are TRBV4-2 and TRBJ2-1; no reliable D call. V gave up 0 bases and J gave up 9 bases, with 15 bases separating them. The CDR3 sequence is 15 residues long. Germline-derived CDR1 and CDR2 are LGHNA and YNFKEQ. CDR3 residues: CASSQDGTITREQFF. CDR3 in DNA: TGTGCCAGCAGCCAAGATGGTACTATTACACGTGAGCAGTTCTTC.

The chain recombines TRBV28 with TRBJ2-5, with a possible D match to TRBD1 (6 bases). Germline V lookup: CDR1 MDHEN, CDR2 SYDVKM. This CDR3 is built from 15 residues. Trimming removed 3 bases at V and 2 bases at J, with 13 bases between. Written as DNA, the CDR3 is TGTGCCAGCAGTTTTTTGGGGACACAACAAGAGACCCAGTACTTC. Its translation: CASSFLGTQQETQYF.

This clonotype was counted at least ten times. CDR3: CSAISEGAFF. The CDR3 region has the DNA TGCAGTGCCATCAGTGAGGGAGCTTTCTTT. V usage is TRBV20-1 and J usage is TRBJ1-1; the D is unclear. The CDR3 extends over 10 amino acids. V gave up 6 bases and J gave up 10 bases, with 12 bases separating them. Germline values: CDR1 DFQATT, CDR2 SNEGSKA (reference sequence).

This clonotype showed up just a few times. The chain is built from TRBV28 and TRBJ2-7, with no clear D. This CDR3 spans 12 amino acids. With 2 bases removed from V and 3 bases from J, the gap between germline ends came to 5 bases. Germline CDR1 reads MDHEN; CDR2 reads SYDVKM. CDR3 loop: CASSLRIYEQYF. The CDR3 bases are TGTGCCAGCAGTTTACGCATCTACGAGCAGTACTTC.

This clonotype appeared many times. The V and J genes are TRBV12-3 or TRBV12-4 and TRBJ2-1, with D unresolved. The ends were cut back, 5 bases at V and 4 bases at J, with 6 bases in the middle. CDR3 length: 12 residues. CDR3 nucleotide sequence: TGTGCCAGCAGTGTGGGGTACAATGAGCAGTTCTTC. Translated, it gives CASSVGYNEQFF.

A few counts support this clonotype. V gene TRBV10-2 combines with J gene TRBJ1-5, with D possibly TRBD1 on 5 matching bases. This CDR3 region has 16 residues. Between the trimmed V and J ends, which lost 3 bases and 0 bases, there was a span of 12 bases. The germline gives CDR1 WSHSY, CDR2 SAAADI. In DNA form, the CDR3 reads TGCGCCAGCAGTGATCGAGGGGTCGGTAGCAATCAGCCCCAGCATTTT. This translates into CASSDRGVGSNQPQHF.

The chain has TRBV28 and TRBJ1-6; D is undetermined. The CDR3 has 14 amino acids. The germline CDR1 and CDR2 sequences are MDHEN and SYDVKM. Trimming took off 5 bases at V and 5 bases at J, with 10 bases between the two ends. CDR3 coding DNA: TGTGCCAGCAGTGTGAGAGCCGATAATTCACCCCTCCACTTT. Its protein is CASSVRADNSPLHF.

This clonotype was seen a few times. The chain recombines TRBV11-2 with TRBJ2-7; D is uncertain. V lost 2 bases and J 3 bases, leaving 14 bases between the germline ends. Germline CDR1 and CDR2: SGHAT and FQNNGV. The CDR3 has 15 amino acids. In nucleotides, the CDR3 is TGTGCCAGCAGCTTATATTTTGGCGGCAGCTACGAGCAGTACTTC. This gives the protein CASSLYFGGSYEQYF.

This clonotype was observed many times. The J gene is TRBJ1-5, the V gene TRBV7-9; D not certain. Germline V lookup: CDR1 SEHNR, CDR2 FQNEAQ (reference sequence). This CDR3 spans 13 amino acids. V lost 5 bases to trimming and J lost 6 bases, with 11 bases between them. This chain's CDR3 is CASSLGDIQPQHF. The DNA of the CDR3 is TGTGCCAGCAGCCTTGGCGACATTCAGCCCCAGCATTTT.

The chain has TRBV28 and TRBJ2-3; D perhaps matches TRBD2 (6 bases). In germline, CDR1 is MDHEN, CDR2 SYDVKM. The CDR3 runs to 13 residues. V was cut by 6 bases and J by 4 bases, with 11 bases left in between. The CDR3 bases are TGTGCCAGCAGACCCGGAGGGCCAGATACGCAGTATTTT. Protein product: CASRPGGPDTQYF.

The chain combines TRBV7-8 with TRBJ2-7; perhaps D is TRBD1 or TRBD2 (7 bases each). The CDR3 is made up of 23 amino acids. The ends were cut back, 2 bases at V and 0 bases at J, with 35 bases in the middle. Germline-derived CDR1 and CDR2 are SGHVS and FQNEAQ. The CDR3, as DNA: TGTGCCAGCAGCTTATTGCGGGGGACAGCGCGGGCACAGAGCAAGGACAGCTCCTACGAGCAGTACTTC. Protein: CASSLLRGTARAQSKDSSYEQYF.

This clonotype was detected ten times or more. The rearrangement uses TRBV7-2 and TRBJ2-7; no clear D. Trimming cost V 6 bases and J 7 bases, with 19 bases left between them. The CDR3 loop spans 14 amino acids. Germline CDR1 and CDR2: SGHTA and FQGNSA. In DNA, the CDR3 is TGTGCCAGCAGTTTACCGGGTACAATTTTGGAGCAGTACTTC. As protein: CASSLPGTILEQYF.

This clonotype showed up many times. The chain joins TRBV4-3 to TRBJ2-4; D not certain. CDR1 is LGHNA and CDR2 is YSLEER in the germline V gene. The CDR3 length is 16 residues. The V end was cut by 0 bases, the J end by 8 bases, with 17 bases between. The CDR3 DNA reads TGCGCCAGCAGCCAAGAGCCCCAAAAGCCTAATGACATTCAGTACTTC. Its protein product is CASSQEPQKPNDIQYF.